These T cell receptor beta chains were read from a single sample in a study of blood T cell repertoires in COVID-19. The protocol was immunoSEQ multiplex PCR, while the TCRdb copy is restricted to in-frame clones and leaves out a portion. The repertoire holds roughly 79,000 clones, with roughly 89% as singletons. The source material was peripheral blood. The receptors here all came from a woman in her forties or fifties with acute or convalescent COVID-19. Both conserved end residues are part of each CDR3. D genes are given only for firm matches.

TGTGCCAGCAGTTCGGGGATCCTCTCTGGAAACACCATATATTTT,CASSSGILSGNTIYF,NA,TRBV2,TRBJ1-3
TGTGCCAGCAGCTTATTCGGGGGGCACGCTATGAACTATGGCTACACCTTC,CASSLFGGHAMNYGYTF,NA,TRBV7-3,TRBJ1-2
TGTGCCAGTAGTATAGCGACTCGGGGGTATAATTCACCCCTCCACTTT,CASSIATRGYNSPLHF,NA,TRBV19,TRBJ1-6
TGTGCCAGCTCACCCGGACAGGCCTCTGGAAACACCATATATTTT,CASSPGQASGNTIYF,TRBD1,TRBV18,TRBJ1-3
TGTGCCTGGAGTGTAGGACAGGGGTACGAGCAGTACTTC,CAWSVGQGYEQYF,TRBD1,TRBV30,TRBJ2-7
TGTGCCAGCAGCCCCGGGGGTAGCAATCAGCCCCAGCATTTT,CASSPGGSNQPQHF,NA,TRBV9,TRBJ1-5
TGTGCCAGCAGTTTATCCTCAGGACAAGTCTACAATGAGCAGTTCTTC,CASSLSSGQVYNEQFF,NA,TRBV27,TRBJ2-1
TGTGCCAGCAGTCACTCGGGGACAGCCAATGTTGGCTACACCTTC,CASSHSGTANVGYTF,TRBD1,TRBV27,TRBJ1-2
TGTGCCAGCAGCTTGGAATTCCGGGGAAGCACTGAAGCTTTCTTT,CASSLEFRGSTEAFF,NA,TRBV5-5,TRBJ1-1
TGTGCCAGCACCCGACAGCATACGAACACTGAAGCTTTCTTT,CASTRQHTNTEAFF,NA,TRBV6-5,TRBJ1-1